In its sample, the clone carrying this T cell receptor (beta chain) is medium-sized. What it binds is not known. TCR libraries were prepared from roughly 14 ng of total RNA with the QIAseq Immune Repertoire TCR panel. TCRdb reanalysed the reads using MiXCR and keeps one entry per CDR3 protein. The sample yields 960 or so distinct CDR3 sequences, 4% to 5.5% seen once. Germline CDR1 is SGHVS and CDR2 is FQNEAQ. CDR3 length equals 16 residues. Trimming cost V 5 bases and J 1 base; bases outside gene matches: 7. This record comes from a study of circulating CD8 cells and anti-PD-1 response in melanoma. General study findings and limits: PD-1 and DPOS subsets showed similar, higher clonality than DNEG. Generally, no replicate experiments were performed. No tumor material was available, so peptide assays assessed reactivity. Subset repertoires were largely private at M1, with under 7% shared.

From live CD3+CD8+TCRalphabeta+ cells, four PD-1 and/or TIGIT subsets were sorted. The material was CD8+ T cells from PBMCs, obtained at baseline or after one month of anti-PD-1 therapy (not recorded which). The source of this sequence is a human donor with melanoma. This chain connects TRBV7-8 to TRBJ2-5; 10 bases map to TRBD2. CDR3 in DNA: TGTGCCAGCAGCCTCGTGGAGCGGGGGGGCCAAGAGACCCAGTACTTC. Protein sequence: CASSLVERGGQETQYF. Filled out from reference TRBV7-8 and TRBJ2-5, the complete variable domain reads GAGVSQSPRYKVAKRGQDVALRCDPISGHVSLFWYQQALGQGPEFLTYFQNEAQLDKSGLPSDRFFAERPEGSVSTLKIQRTQQEDSAVYLCASSLVERGGQETQYFGPGTRLLVL.